This T cell receptor beta chain was captured in a study of blood T cell repertoires in COVID-19. Germline-derived CDR1 and CDR2 are MNHEY and SMNVEV (reference sequence). The CDR3 is made up of 18 amino acids. Trimming removed 3 bases from V and 7 bases from J; junction bases left unmatched: 14. Authors' processing steps: From reference gene primer amplification, estimates of nucleated cell counts were derived. Only in-frame clones appear in the TCRdb table, and some are missing; sequencing was by immunoSEQ multiplex PCR. V and J calls plus clone size are reproduced from that table; the DNA served to infer D and trimming. The sample lists about 230,000 clones, about 83% occurring once.

The sequenced sample consisted of peripheral blood. The chain links TRBV27 to TRBJ2-1, with TRBD2 matching over 11 bases. The clonotype comes from a man at least 80 years old with acute or convalescent COVID-19. The CDR3 region has the DNA TGTGCCAGCAGTTTTCTGATCCCCCTACTAGCGGGGGTGAATGAGCAGTTCTTC. Translated: CASSFLIPLLAGVNEQFF.